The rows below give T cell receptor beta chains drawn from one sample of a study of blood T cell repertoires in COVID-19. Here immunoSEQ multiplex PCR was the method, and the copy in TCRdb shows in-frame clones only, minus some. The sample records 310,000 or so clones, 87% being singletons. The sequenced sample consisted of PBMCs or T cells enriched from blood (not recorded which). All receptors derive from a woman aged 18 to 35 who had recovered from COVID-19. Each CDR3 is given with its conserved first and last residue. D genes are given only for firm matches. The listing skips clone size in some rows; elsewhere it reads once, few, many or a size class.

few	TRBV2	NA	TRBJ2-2	CASSEEQGDTGELFF	TGTGCCAGCAGTGAGGAACAGGGCGACACCGGGGAGCTGTTTTTT
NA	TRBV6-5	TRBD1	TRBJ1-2	CASRQGGDYGYTF	TGTGCCAGCAGGCAGGGGGGAGACTATGGCTACACCTTC
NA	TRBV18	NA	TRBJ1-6	CASEYSYNSPLHF	TGTGCTTCGGAGTACTCCTATAATTCACCCCTCCACTTT
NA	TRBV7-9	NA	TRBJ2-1	CASSPLYVSNEQFF	TGTGCCAGCAGCCCCCTCTACGTATCCAATGAGCAGTTCTTC
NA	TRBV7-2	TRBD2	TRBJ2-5	CASSLGLAGGLQETQYF	TGTGCCAGCAGCTTAGGGCTAGCGGGAGGGTTACAAGAGACCCAGTACTTC
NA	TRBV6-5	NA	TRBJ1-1	CASSYGSRGSKAFF	TGTGCCAGCAGTTACGGATCCCGGGGGTCGAAAGCTTTCTTT
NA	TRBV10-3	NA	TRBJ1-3	CAITALRTGAGNTIYF	TGTGCCATCACTGCCCTTCGGACTGGGGCTGGAAACACCATATATTTT
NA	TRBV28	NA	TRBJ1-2	CASSLLLYGYTF	TGTGCCAGCAGTCTTCTACTCTATGGCTACACCTTC
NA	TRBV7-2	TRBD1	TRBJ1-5	CASTLDRGQTQPQHF	TGTGCCAGCACCCTGGACAGGGGTCAGACACAGCCCCAGCATTTT
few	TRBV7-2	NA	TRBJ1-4	CASSFRHQAFYEKLFF	TGTGCCAGCAGCTTTCGGCATCAGGCTTTTTATGAAAAACTGTTTTTT
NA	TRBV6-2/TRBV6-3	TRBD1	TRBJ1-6	CASSPADRVGPLHF	TGTGCCAGCAGTCCCGCCGACAGGGTGGGACCCCTCCACTTT
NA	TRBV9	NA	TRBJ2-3	CASSVGAFDSTDTQYF	TGTGCCAGCAGCGTCGGCGCCTTCGACAGTACCGATACGCAGTATTTT
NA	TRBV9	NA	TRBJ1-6	CASSPEGPNPLHF	TGTGCCAGCAGCCCGGAGGGGCCGAATCCCCTCCACTTT
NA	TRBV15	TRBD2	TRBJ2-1	CATSRGRGLAGGGLYNEQFF	TGTGCCACCAGCAGAGGTAGGGGACTAGCGGGAGGAGGGCTCTACAATGAGCAGTTCTTC
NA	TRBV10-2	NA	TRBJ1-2	CASRAPTVGYTF	TGCGCCAGCAGAGCCCCCACAGTTGGCTACACCTTC
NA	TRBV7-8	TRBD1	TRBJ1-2	CASSLTGTHGYTF	TGTGCCAGCAGCTTGACAGGGACTCATGGCTACACCTTC
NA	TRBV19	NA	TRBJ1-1	CAVRGYMNTEAFF	TGTGCCGTCCGAGGGTATATGAACACTGAAGCTTTCTTT
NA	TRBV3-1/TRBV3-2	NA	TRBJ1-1	CASSRDRRREAFF	TGTGCCAGCAGCCGAGACAGGCGACGTGAAGCTTTCTTT
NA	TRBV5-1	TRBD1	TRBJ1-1	CASLGRTGDTEAFF	TGCGCCAGCCTAGGTAGGACAGGGGACACTGAAGCTTTCTTT
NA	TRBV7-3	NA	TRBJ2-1	CASSITPSGRRFF	TGTGCCAGCAGCATCACCCCCTCCGGTCGGAGGTTCTTC
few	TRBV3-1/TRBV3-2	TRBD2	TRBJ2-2	CASSPLTSGTGELFF	TGTGCCAGCAGCCCGTTGACTAGCGGCACCGGGGAGCTGTTTTTT
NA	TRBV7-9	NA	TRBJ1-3	CASSHDRFRSGNTIYF	TGTGCCAGCAGCCATGACAGGTTCCGCTCTGGAAACACCATATATTTT
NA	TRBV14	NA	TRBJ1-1	CASSQDLRGGTEAFF	TGTGCCAGCAGCCAAGATCTAAGGGGAGGCACTGAAGCTTTCTTT
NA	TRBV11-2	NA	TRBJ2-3	CASSLDSGWGTDTQYF	TGTGCCAGCAGCTTAGACTCGGGATGGGGCACAGATACGCAGTATTTT
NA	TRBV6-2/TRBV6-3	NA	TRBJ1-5	CASSYLQGFDQPQHF	TGTGCCAGCAGTTACCTGCAGGGTTTTGATCAGCCCCAGCATTTT
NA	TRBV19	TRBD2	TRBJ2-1	CASSMGTSGEQFF	TGTGCCAGTAGTATGGGGACTAGCGGCGAGCAGTTCTTC
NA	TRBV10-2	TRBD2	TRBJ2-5	CASSDEGRGGLPTQYF	TGCGCCAGCAGTGATGAAGGGCGGGGGGGCCTCCCGACCCAGTACTTC
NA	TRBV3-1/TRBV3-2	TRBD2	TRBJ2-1	CASESPRGGAYNEQFF	TGTGCCAGCGAATCCCCTCGCGGGGGGGCCTACAATGAGCAGTTCTTC
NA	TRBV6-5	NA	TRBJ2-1	CASSYYDGDNEQFF	TGTGCCAGCAGTTACTACGACGGGGACAATGAGCAGTTCTTC
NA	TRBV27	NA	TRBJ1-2	CASSPRQVGVYGYTF	TGTGCCAGCAGCCCGCGACAGGTCGGGGTCTATGGCTACACCTTC
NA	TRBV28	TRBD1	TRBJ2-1	CASRSGTGYYNEQFF	TGTGCCAGCAGATCCGGGACAGGTTACTACAATGAGCAGTTCTTC
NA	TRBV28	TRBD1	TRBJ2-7	CASSGQGAGYEQYF	TGTGCCAGCAGTGGACAGGGGGCAGGGTACGAGCAGTACTTC
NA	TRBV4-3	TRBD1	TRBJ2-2	CASSQDVRGFGELFF	TGCGCCAGCAGCCAAGATGTCAGGGGGTTTGGGGAGCTGTTTTTT
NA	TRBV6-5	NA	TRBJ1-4	CASTLQGTTNEKLFF	TGTGCCAGCACCTTACAGGGAACAACTAATGAAAAACTGTTTTTT
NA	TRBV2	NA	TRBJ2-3	CASLARSSTDTQYF	TGTGCCAGCCTAGCCAGATCTAGCACAGATACGCAGTATTTT
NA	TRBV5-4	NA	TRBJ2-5	CASSSGSHKETQYF	TGTGCCAGCAGCTCGGGTTCCCACAAAGAGACCCAGTACTTC
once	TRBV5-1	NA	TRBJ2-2	CASSLAAGHRTGELFF	TGCGCCAGCAGCTTGGCGGCAGGGCATAGGACCGGGGAGCTGTTTTTT
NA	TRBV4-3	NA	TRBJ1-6	CASSQDGYGSPLHF	TGCGCCAGCAGCCAAGACGGGTATGGTTCACCCCTCCACTTT
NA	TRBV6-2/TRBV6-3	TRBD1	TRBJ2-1	CASSAPRTGGREQFF	TGTGCCAGCAGTGCCCCCCGGACAGGGGGCCGTGAGCAGTTCTTC
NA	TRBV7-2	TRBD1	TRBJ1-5	CASSLTSAPTGTVNRHF	TGTGCCAGCAGCTTAACAAGCGCCCCAACAGGGACAGTTAACCGGCATTTT
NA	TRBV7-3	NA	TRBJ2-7	CASSTTASYEQYF	TGTGCCAGCAGCACGACAGCCTCCTACGAGCAGTACTTC
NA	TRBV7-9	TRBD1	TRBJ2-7	CASSQRQGTYEQYF	TGTGCCAGCAGCCAGCGACAGGGAACCTACGAGCAGTACTTC
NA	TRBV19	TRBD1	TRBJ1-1	CASSSPGGRGTEAFF	TGTGCCAGTAGTTCCCCAGGGGGCCGGGGCACTGAAGCTTTCTTT
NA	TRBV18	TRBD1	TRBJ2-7	CASSPSRGQGYSYEQYF	TGTGCCAGCTCACCATCCCGGGGACAGGGGTACTCCTACGAGCAGTACTTC